Listed below are T cell receptor beta chains from one sample, sequenced in a study of blood T cell repertoires in COVID-19. Sequencing was performed with immunoSEQ multiplex PCR; in TCRdb, only in-frame clones are kept and a portion is missing. In the table there are about 60,000 clones, about three quarters of which are singletons. Sequences were obtained from peripheral blood. These receptors all stem from a woman aged 80 or older with acute or convalescent COVID-19. Both conserved end residues are part of each CDR3. D genes are given only for firm matches. The size of a clone is reported for some rows only, either as once, few or many, or as a class for expanded clones.

TRBV7-2,TRBJ2-3,NA,TRBD2,CASSSWGLPTDTQYF,TGTGCCAGCAGCTCCTGGGGACTACCAACAGATACGCAGTATTTT
TRBV7-8,TRBJ1-5,NA,NA,CASSPKEGGLGQPQHF,TGTGCCAGCAGCCCGAAGGAGGGGGGGCTCGGTCAGCCCCAGCATTTT
TRBV11-3,TRBJ2-1,NA,NA,CASSSDSARNEQFF,TGTGCCAGCAGCTCGGACAGCGCTCGGAATGAGCAGTTCTTC
TRBV24-1,TRBJ2-3,NA,TRBD1,CATGPRVGTGGTDTQYF,TGTGCCACCGGCCCCCGAGTCGGGACAGGGGGAACAGATACGCAGTATTTT
TRBV28,TRBJ1-1,NA,NA,CASSPHVSGDTEAFF,TGTGCCAGCAGTCCCCACGTGAGTGGAGACACTGAAGCTTTCTTT
TRBV19,TRBJ1-4,few,NA,CASSTHYRARGNEKLFF,TGTGCCAGTAGTACACACTACAGGGCGAGGGGCAATGAAAAACTGTTTTTT
TRBV5-1,TRBJ1-1,NA,NA,CASSHTDNTEAFF,TGCGCCAGCAGTCACACAGATAACACTGAAGCTTTCTTT
TRBV7-2,TRBJ1-2,NA,TRBD1,CASSYRSGTASLGYGYTF,TGTGCCAGCAGCTACCGCTCCGGGACAGCAAGTTTAGGCTATGGCTACACCTTC
TRBV28,TRBJ1-3,NA,NA,CASSLAGVSGNTIYF,TGTGCCAGCAGCCTAGCAGGGGTATCGGGAAACACCATATATTTT
TRBV6-1,TRBJ2-7,once,NA,CASSELLGPYEQYF,TGTGCCAGCAGTGAACTTCTGGGGCCCTACGAGCAGTACTTC
TRBV4-1,TRBJ2-1,NA,TRBD1,CASSQGGQGYNEQFF,TGCGCCAGCAGCCAAGGGGGACAGGGATACAATGAGCAGTTCTTC
TRBV2,TRBJ2-1,NA,TRBD2,CASSEAVGREGQDEQFF,TGTGCCAGCAGTGAAGCGGTCGGGCGGGAGGGCCAAGATGAGCAGTTCTTC
TRBV5-1,TRBJ2-1,NA,NA,CASSLAVNNEQFF,TGCGCCAGCAGCTTGGCAGTTAACAATGAGCAGTTCTTC
TRBV28,TRBJ1-2,NA,TRBD1,CASSLRGTERGYTF,TGTGCCAGCAGTTTAAGGGGGACAGAAAGGGGCTACACCTTC
TRBV19,TRBJ2-7,once,NA,CASSTGRNSYEQYF,TGTGCCAGTAGTACAGGGCGGAACTCCTACGAGCAGTACTTC
TRBV4-1,TRBJ2-7,NA,TRBD2,CASSTAGLAGPGAYEQYF,TGCGCCAGCAGCACAGCGGGACTAGCGGGCCCTGGGGCCTACGAGCAGTACTTC
TRBV11-1,TRBJ2-2,NA,TRBD2,CASSLQREGPAGELFF,TGTGCCAGCAGCCTCCAGCGGGAGGGCCCCGCCGGGGAGCTGTTTTTT
TRBV27,TRBJ2-2,NA,TRBD2,CASSARTSGRVGATGELFF,TGTGCCAGCAGTGCAAGGACTAGCGGGAGGGTAGGGGCCACCGGGGAGCTGTTTTTT
TRBV7-2,TRBJ1-2,NA,TRBD1,CASSLDRGQSGYTF,TGTGCCAGCAGCTTGGACAGGGGGCAGTCTGGCTACACCTTC
TRBV6-1,TRBJ1-2,NA,NA,CASSDNRGNYGYTF,TGTGCCAGCAGTGACAACCGGGGGAACTATGGCTACACCTTC
TRBV30,TRBJ2-7,NA,TRBD2,CAWSRGLAGGTEQYF,TGTGCCTGGAGCCGCGGACTAGCGGGAGGAACCGAGCAGTACTTC
TRBV18,TRBJ1-1,NA,NA,CASSTGGNTEAFF,TGTGCCAGCTCAACGGGGGGGAACACTGAAGCTTTCTTT
TRBV5-1,TRBJ1-1,NA,TRBD1,CASSSGQMNTEAFF,TGCGCCAGCAGCTCGGGACAGATGAACACTGAAGCTTTCTTT
TRBV29-1,TRBJ1-2,few,NA,CSVIGALVDGYTF,TGCAGCGTTATAGGGGCATTAGTGGACGGCTACACCTTC
TRBV5-1,TRBJ2-3,NA,TRBD2,CASSVGLAGSDTQYF,TGCGCCAGCAGCGTCGGACTAGCGGGATCAGATACGCAGTATTTT
TRBV2,TRBJ1-4,few,NA,CASSSGLGDEKLFF,TGTGCCAGCAGTAGCGGACTAGGGGATGAAAAACTGTTTTTT
TRBV11-1,TRBJ2-7,NA,NA,CASSPVLGEQYF,TGTGCCAGCAGCCCTGTACTAGGCGAGCAGTACTTC
TRBV19,TRBJ2-6,NA,TRBD2,CASRAGGRGGYSSGANVLTF,TGTGCCAGTCGTGCCGGCGGGAGGGGGGGTTACTCCTCTGGGGCCAACGTCCTGACTTTC
TRBV28,TRBJ1-6,NA,NA,CASSLLSQGSVALHF,TGTGCCAGCAGTTTACTTTCTCAGGGGAGTGTAGCCCTCCACTTT
TRBV5-1,TRBJ1-2,once,NA,CASSLRDSNYGYTF,TGCGCCAGCAGCTTGCGCGACAGCAACTATGGCTACACCTTC
TRBV28,TRBJ2-7,few,NA,CASRPTGLRSYEQYF,TGTGCCAGCAGACCAACAGGTCTTCGCTCCTACGAGCAGTACTTC
TRBV7-9,TRBJ2-1,NA,TRBD1,CASSFTGVSSYNEQFF,TGTGCCAGCAGCTTCACAGGGGTCAGCTCCTACAATGAGCAGTTCTTC
TRBV7-2,TRBJ1-2,few,NA,CASSLAAGTSISGYTF,TGTGCCAGCAGCTTAGCAGCCGGGACTTCTATTTCTGGCTACACCTTC
TRBV6-5,TRBJ1-1,few,TRBD1,CASSWAGGNTEAFF,TGTGCCAGCAGTTGGGCAGGGGGCAACACTGAAGCTTTCTTT
TRBV5-5,TRBJ1-4,NA,TRBD1,CASSLVGQDQKKLFF,TGTGCCAGCAGCTTGGTGGGACAGGACCAAAAAAAACTGTTTTTT
TRBV29-1,TRBJ2-1,few,NA,CSVEGAGDLYDEQFF,TGCAGCGTTGAAGGGGCAGGGGATCTTTATGATGAGCAGTTCTTC
TRBV7-9,TRBJ1-3,few,TRBD1,CASSAGGAFGNTIYF,TGTGCCAGCAGTGCAGGGGGCGCTTTTGGAAACACCATATATTTT
TRBV2,TRBJ2-5,NA,NA,CASRQQNIQETQYF,TGTGCCAGCAGACAACAGAATATACAAGAGACCCAGTACTTC
TRBV9,TRBJ2-3,NA,TRBD1,CASSPRQGGFTDTQYF,TGTGCCAGCAGCCCGCGACAGGGTGGATTCACAGATACGCAGTATTTT